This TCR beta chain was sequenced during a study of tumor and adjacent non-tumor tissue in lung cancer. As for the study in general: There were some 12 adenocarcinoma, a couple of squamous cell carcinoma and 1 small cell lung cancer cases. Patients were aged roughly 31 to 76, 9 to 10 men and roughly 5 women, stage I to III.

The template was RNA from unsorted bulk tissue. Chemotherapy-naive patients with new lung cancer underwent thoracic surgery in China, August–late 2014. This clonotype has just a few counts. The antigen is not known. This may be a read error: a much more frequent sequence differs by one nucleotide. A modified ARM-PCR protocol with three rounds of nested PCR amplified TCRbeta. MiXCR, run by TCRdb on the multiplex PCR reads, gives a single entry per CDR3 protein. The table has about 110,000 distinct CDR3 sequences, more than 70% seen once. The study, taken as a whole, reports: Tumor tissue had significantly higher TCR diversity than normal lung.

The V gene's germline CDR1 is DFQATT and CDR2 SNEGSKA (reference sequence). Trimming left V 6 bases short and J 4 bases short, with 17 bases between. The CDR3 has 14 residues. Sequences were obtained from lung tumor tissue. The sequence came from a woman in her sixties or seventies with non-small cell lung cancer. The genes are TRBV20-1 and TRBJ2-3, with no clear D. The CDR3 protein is CSARLPLSPDTQYF. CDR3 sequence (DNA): TGCAGTGCACGTCTTCCTCTTAGCCCAGATACGCAGTATTTT.